This TCR beta chain was recovered during a study of blood T cell dynamics during melanoma immunotherapy. The time point denotes: pre-treatment baseline. CDR1 and CDR2 from the germline V gene are ENHRY and SYGVKD. Losses at the gene ends were 4 bases for V and 5 bases for J; bases not matched to a gene: 8. This CDR3 has 16 amino acids. Libraries were prepared by immunoSEQ multiplex PCR; TCRdb keeps only in-frame clonotypes and omits some of them. Of fewer than 20,000 clones in the sample, more than 85% were seen once. Specimen: blood, collected from a patient treated with checkpoint blockade. This clonotype originated in a human donor with melanoma. The V call is TRBV10-3, the J call TRBJ1-4, with 9 nucleotides matching TRBD1. This CDR3 reads CAISATPTGGNEKLFF. The CDR3 nucleotides read TGTGCCATCAGTGCCACCCCGACAGGGGGAAATGAAAAACTGTTTTTT.